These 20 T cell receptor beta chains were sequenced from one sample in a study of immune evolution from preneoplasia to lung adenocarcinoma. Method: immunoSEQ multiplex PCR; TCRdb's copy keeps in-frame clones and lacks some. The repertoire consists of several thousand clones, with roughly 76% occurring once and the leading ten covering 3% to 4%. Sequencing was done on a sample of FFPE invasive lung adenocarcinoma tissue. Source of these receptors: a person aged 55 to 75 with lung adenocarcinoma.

CDR3 coding DNA: TGTGCCAGCAGTTTAGCAAGGCCCAGGTTTTATGAAGCTTTCTTT. Translation gives CASSLARPRFYEAFF. This sequence joins TRBV28 and TRBJ1-1, with no clear D. The CDR3 has 15 residues. Trimming removed 2 bases at V and 7 bases at J, with 17 bases between. Germline CDR1 reads MDHEN; CDR2 reads SYDVKM. Drawing the rest from reference TRBV28 and TRBJ1-1, the complete variable domain is DVKVTQSSRYLVKRTGEKVFLECVQDMDHENMFWYRQDPGLGLRLIYFSYDVKMKEKGDIPEGYSVSREKKERFSLILESASTNQTSMYLCASSLARPRFYEAFFGQGTRLTVV.

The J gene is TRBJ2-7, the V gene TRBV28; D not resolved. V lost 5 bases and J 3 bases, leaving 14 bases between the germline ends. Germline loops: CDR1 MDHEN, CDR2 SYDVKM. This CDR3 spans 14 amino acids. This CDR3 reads CASSPAQERYEQYF. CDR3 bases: TGTGCCAGCAGTCCTGCCCAGGAACGCTACGAGCAGTACTTC.

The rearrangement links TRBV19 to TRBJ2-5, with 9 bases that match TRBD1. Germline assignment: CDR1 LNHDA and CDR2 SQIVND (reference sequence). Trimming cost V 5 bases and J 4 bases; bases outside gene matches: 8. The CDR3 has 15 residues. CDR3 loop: CASSPRGQGAETQYF. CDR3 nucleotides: TGTGCCAGTAGTCCCCGGGGACAGGGAGCAGAGACCCAGTACTTC.

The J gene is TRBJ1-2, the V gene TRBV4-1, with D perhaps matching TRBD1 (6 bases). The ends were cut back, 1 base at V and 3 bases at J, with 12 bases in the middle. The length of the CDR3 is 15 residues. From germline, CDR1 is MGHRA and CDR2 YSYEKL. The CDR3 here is CASSQGSPGDYGYTF. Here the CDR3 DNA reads TGCGCCAGCAGCCAAGGCTCCCCAGGGGACTATGGCTACACCTTC.

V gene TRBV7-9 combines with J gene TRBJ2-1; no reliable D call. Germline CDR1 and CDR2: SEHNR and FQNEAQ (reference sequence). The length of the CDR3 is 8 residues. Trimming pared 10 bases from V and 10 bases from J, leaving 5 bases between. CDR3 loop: CATDEQFF. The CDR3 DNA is TGTGCCACAGACGAGCAGTTCTTC. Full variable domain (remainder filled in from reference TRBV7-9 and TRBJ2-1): DTGVSQNPRHKITKRGQNVTFRCDPISEHNRLYWYRQTLGQGPEFLTYFQNEAQLEKSRLLSDRFSAERPKGSFSTLEIQRTEQGDSAMYLCATDEQFFGPGTRLTVL.

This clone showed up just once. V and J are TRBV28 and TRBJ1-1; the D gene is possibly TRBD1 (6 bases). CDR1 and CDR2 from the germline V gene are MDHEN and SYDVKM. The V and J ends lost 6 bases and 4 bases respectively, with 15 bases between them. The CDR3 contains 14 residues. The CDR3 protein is CASRLGGRFTEAFF. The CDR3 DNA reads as TGTGCCAGCAGACTGGGGGGGCGCTTCACTGAAGCTTTCTTT.

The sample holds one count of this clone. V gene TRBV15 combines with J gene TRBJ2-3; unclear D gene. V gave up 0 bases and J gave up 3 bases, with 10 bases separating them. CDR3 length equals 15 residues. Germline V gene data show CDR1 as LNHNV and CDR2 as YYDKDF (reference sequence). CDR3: CATSRDQPETDTQYF. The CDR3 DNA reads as TGTGCCACCAGCAGAGATCAGCCCGAAACAGATACGCAGTATTTT.

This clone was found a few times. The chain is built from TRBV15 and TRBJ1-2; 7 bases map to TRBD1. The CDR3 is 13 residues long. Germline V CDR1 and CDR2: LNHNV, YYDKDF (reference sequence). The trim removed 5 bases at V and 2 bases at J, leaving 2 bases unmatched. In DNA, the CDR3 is TGTGCCACCAGCCAGGGGGGGAACTATGGCTACACCTTC. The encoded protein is CATSQGGNYGYTF. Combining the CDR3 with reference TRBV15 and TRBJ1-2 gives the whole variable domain DAMVIQNPRYQVTQFGKPVTLSCSQTLNHNVMYWYQQKSSQAPKLLFHYYDKDFNNEADTPDNFQSRRPNTSFCFLDIRSPGLGDTAMYLCATSQGGNYGYTFGSGTRLTVV.

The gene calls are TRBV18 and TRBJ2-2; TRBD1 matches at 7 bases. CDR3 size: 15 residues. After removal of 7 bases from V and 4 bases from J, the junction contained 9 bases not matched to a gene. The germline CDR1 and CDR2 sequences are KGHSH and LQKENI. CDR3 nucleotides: TGTGCCAGCTACCCAGGGGGTGCGAGCACCGGGGAGCTGTTTTTT. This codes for CASYPGGASTGELFF.

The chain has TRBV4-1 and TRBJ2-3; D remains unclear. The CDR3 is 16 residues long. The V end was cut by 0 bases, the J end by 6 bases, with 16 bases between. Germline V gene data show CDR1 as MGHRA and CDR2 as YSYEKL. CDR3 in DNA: TGCGCCAGCAGCCAAGAACGTGCCTTCCTGTGGGATACGCAGTATTTT. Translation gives CASSQERAFLWDTQYF.

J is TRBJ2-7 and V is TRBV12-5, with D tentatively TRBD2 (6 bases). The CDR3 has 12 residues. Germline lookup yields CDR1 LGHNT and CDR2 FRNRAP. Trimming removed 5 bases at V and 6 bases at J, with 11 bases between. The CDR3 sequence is CASGPLGGEQYF. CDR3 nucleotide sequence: TGTGCTAGTGGTCCCCTCGGGGGCGAGCAGTACTTC.

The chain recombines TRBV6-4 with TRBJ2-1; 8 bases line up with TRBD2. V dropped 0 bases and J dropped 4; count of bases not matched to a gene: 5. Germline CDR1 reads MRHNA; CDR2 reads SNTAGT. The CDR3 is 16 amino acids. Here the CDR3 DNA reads TGTGCCAGCAGTGACTCGGCGGGAGGCGATTACAATGAGCAGTTCTTC. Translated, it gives CASSDSAGGDYNEQFF.

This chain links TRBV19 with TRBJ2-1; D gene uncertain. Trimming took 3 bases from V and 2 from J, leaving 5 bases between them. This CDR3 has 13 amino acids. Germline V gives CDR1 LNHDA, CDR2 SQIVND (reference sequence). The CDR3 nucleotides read TGTGCCAGTAGTATCGAAACCTACAATGAGCAGTTCTTC. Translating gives CASSIETYNEQFF.

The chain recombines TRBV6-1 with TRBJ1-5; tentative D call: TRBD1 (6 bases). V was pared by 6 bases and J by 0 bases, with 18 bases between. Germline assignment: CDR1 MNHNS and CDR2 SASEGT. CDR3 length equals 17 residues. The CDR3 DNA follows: TGTGCCAGCAGCGAACGGAGGGGGGCGGATAGCAATCAGCCCCAGCATTTT. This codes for CASSERRGADSNQPQHF.

The DNA of the CDR3 is TGTGCCAGCAGCTTAGTTCAGGGTGGCTACACCTTC. This encodes CASSLVQGGYTF. V usage is TRBV7-2 and J usage is TRBJ1-2; D might be TRBD1 (5 bases). The CDR3 is 12 residues long. Germline V gene sequence: CDR1 SGHTA, CDR2 FQGNSA. V was shortened by 1 base and J by 7 bases, with 7 bases between the two germline ends. Full variable domain (rest looked up from reference TRBV7-2 and TRBJ1-2): GAGVSQSPSNKVTEKGKDVELRCDPISGHTALYWYRQSLGQGLEFLIYFQGNSAPDKSGLPSDRFSAERTGGSVSTLTIQRTQQEDSAVYLCASSLVQGGYTFGSGTRLTVV.

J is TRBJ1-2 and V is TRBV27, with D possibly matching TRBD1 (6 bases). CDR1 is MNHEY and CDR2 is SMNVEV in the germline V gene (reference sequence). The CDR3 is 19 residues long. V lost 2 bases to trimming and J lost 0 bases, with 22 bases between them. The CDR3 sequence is CASSLKVTGGIQPNYGYTF. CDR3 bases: TGTGCCAGCAGTTTAAAGGTGACAGGAGGGATACAACCTAACTATGGCTACACCTTC.

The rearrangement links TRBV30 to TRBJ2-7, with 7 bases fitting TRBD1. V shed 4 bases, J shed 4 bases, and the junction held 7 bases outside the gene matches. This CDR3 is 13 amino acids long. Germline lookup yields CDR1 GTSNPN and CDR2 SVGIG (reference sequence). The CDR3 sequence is CAWNLGQPYEQYF. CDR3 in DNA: TGTGCCTGGAATTTGGGACAGCCGTACGAGCAGTACTTC.

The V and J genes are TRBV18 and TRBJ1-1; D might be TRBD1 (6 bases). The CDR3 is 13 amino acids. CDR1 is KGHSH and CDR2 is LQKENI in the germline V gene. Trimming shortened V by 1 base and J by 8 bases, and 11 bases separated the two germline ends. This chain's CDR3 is CASSPLRQEEAFF. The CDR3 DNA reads TGTGCCAGCTCACCACTTAGACAGGAAGAAGCTTTCTTT.

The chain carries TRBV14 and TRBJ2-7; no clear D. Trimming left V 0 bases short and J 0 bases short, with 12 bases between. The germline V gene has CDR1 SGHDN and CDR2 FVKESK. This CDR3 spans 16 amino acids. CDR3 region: CASSQDPHWGSYEQYF. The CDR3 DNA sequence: TGTGCCAGCAGCCAAGATCCTCACTGGGGCTCCTACGAGCAGTACTTC.

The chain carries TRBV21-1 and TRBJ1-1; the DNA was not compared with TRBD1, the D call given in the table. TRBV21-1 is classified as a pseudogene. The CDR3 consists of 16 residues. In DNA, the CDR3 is TGTGCCAGCAGCATCCGGACACAATATTCGAACACTGAAGCTTTCTTT. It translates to CASSIRTQYSNTEAFF.